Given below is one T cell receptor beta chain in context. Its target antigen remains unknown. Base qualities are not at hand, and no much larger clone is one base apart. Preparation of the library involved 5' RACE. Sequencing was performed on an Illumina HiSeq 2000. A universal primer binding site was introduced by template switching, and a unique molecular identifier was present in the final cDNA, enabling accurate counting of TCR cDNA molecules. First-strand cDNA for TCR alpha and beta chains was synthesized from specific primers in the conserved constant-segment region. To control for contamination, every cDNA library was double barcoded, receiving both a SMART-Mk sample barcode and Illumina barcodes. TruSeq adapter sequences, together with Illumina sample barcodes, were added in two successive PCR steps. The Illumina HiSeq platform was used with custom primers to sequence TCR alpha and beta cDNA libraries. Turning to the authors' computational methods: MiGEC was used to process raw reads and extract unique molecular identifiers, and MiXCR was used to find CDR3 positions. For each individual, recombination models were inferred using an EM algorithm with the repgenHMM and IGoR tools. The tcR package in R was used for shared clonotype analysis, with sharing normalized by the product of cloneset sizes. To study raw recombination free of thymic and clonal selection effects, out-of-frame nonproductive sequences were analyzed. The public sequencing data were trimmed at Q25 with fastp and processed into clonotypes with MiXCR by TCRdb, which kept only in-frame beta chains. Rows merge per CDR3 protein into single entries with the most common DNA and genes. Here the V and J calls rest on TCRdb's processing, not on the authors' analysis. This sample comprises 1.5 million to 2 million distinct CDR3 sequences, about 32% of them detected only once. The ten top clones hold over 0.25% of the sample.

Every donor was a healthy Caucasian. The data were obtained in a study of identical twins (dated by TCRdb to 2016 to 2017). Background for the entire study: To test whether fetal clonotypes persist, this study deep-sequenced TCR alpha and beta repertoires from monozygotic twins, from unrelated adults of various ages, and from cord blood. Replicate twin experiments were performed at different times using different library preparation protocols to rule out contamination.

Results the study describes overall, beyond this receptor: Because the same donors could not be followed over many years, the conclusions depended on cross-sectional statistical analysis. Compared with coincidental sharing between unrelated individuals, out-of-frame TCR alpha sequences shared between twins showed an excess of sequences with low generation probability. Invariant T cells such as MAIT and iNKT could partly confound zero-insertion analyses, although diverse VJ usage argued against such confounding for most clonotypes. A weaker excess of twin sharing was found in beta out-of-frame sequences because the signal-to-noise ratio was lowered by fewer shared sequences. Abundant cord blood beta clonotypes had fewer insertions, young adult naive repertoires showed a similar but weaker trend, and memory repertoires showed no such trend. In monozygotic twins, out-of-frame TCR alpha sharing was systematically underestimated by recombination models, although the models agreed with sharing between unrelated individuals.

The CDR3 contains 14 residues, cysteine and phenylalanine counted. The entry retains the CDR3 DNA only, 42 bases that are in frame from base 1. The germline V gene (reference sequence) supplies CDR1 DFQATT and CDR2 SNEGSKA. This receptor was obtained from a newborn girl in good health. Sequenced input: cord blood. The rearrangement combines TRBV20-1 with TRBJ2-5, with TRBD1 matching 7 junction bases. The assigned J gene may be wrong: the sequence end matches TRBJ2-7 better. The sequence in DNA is TGCAGTGCTAGCCCCGGGACAGCGAAGCACGAGCAGTACTTC. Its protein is CSASPGTAKHEQYF.